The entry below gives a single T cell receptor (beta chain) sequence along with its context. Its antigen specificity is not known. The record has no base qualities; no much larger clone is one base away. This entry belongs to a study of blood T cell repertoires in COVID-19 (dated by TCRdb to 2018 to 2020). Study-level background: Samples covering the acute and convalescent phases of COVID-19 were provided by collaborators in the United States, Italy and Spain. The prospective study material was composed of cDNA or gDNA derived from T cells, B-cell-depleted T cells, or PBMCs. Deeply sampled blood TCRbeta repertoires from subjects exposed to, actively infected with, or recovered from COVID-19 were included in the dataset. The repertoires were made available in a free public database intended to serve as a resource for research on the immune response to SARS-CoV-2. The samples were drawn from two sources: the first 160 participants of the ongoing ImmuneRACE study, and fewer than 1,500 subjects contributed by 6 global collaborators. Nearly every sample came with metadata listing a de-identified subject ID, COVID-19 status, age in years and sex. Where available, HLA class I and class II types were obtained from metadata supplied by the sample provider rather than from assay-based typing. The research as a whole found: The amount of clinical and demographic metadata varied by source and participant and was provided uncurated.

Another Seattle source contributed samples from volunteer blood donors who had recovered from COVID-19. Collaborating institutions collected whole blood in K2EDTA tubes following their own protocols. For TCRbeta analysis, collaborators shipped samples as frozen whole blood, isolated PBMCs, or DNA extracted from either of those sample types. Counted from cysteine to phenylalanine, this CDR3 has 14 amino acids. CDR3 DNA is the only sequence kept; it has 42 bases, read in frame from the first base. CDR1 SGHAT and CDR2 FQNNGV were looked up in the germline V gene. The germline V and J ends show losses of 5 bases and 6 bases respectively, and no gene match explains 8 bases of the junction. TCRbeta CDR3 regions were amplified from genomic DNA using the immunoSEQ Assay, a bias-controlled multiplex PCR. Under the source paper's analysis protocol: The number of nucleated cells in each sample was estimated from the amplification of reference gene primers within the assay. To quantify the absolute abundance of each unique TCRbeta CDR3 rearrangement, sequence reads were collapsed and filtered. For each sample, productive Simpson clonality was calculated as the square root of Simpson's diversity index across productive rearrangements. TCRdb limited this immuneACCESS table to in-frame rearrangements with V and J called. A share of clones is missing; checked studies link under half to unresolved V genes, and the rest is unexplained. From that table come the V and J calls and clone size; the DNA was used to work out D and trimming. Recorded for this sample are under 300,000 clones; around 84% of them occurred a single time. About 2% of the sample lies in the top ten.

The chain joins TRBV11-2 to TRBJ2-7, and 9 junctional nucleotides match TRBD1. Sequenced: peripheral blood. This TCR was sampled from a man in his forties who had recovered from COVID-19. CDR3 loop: CASSRDRVSLEQYF. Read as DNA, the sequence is TGTGCCAGCAGCCGGGACAGGGTGTCTCTCGAGCAGTACTTC.